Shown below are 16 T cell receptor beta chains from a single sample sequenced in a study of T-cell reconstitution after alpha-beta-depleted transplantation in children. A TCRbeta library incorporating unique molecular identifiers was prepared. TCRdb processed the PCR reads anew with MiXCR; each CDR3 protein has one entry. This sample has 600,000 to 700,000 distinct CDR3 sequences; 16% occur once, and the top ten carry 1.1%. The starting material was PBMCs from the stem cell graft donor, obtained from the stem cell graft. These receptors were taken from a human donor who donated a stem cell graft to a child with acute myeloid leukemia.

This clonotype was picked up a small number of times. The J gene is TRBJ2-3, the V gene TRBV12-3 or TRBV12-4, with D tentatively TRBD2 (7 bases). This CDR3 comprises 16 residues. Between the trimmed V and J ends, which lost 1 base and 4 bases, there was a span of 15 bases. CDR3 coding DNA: TGTGCCAGCAGTTTAGTGGGGGGGCCCTTGCCAGATACGCAGTATTTT. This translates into CASSLVGGPLPDTQYF.

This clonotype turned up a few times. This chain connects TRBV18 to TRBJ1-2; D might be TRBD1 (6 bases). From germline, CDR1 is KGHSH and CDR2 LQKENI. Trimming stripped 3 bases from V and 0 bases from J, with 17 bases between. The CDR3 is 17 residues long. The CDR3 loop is CASSPIQTGGSNYGYTF. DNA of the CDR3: TGTGCCAGCTCACCTATCCAGACAGGCGGATCTAACTATGGCTACACCTTC.

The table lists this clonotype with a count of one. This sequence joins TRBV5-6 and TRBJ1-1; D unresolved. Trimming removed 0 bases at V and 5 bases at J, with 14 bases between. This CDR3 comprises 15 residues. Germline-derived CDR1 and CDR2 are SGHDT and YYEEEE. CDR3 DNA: TGTGCCAGCAGCTTGGATTCGGGCGCGTGGACTGAAGCTTTCTTT. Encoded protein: CASSLDSGAWTEAFF.

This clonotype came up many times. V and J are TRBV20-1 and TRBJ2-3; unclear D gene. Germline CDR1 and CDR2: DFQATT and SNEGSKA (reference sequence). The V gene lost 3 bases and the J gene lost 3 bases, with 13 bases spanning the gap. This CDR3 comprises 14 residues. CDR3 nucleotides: TGCAGTGCTAGGGACGGCTATCTAACAGATACGCAGTATTTT. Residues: CSARDGYLTDTQYF.

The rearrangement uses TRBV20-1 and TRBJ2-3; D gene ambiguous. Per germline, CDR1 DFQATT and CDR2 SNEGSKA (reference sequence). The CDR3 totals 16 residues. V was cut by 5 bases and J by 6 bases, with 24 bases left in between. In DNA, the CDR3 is TGCAGTGCTGCTTCGCCGGTGGGTCCGAGAGTCGATACGCAGTATTTT. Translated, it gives CSAASPVGPRVDTQYF.

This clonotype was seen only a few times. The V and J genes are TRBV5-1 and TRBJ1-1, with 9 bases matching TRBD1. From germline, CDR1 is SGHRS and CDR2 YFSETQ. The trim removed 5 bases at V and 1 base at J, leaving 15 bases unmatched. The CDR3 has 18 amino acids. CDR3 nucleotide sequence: TGCGCCAGCAGTCATCATTCCGGGACAGGGCAGAGGAACACTGAAGCTTTCTTT. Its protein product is CASSHHSGTGQRNTEAFF.

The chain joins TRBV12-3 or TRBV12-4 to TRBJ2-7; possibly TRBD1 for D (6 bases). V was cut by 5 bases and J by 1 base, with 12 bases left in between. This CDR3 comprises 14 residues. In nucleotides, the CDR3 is TGTGCCAGCAGTCCCGCGACAGGATCCTACGAGCAGTACGTC. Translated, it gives CASSPATGSYEQYV.

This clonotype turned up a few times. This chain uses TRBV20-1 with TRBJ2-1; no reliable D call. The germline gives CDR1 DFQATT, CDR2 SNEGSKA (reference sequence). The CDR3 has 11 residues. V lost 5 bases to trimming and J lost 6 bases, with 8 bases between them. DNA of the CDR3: TGCAGTGCTCTGCGGCTCAATGAGCAGTTCTTC. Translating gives CSALRLNEQFF.

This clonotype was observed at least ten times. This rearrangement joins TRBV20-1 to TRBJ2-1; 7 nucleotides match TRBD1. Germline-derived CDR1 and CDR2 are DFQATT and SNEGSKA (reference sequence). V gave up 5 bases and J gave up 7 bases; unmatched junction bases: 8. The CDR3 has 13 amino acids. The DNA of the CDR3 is TGCAGTGCTCCAAGGGACAGACAGAATGAGCAGTTCTTC. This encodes CSAPRDRQNEQFF.

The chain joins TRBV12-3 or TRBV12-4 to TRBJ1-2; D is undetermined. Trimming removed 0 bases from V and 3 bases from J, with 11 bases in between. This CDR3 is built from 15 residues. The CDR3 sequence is CASSLAVPGDYGYTF. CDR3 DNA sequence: TGTGCCAGCAGTTTAGCGGTCCCTGGAGACTATGGCTACACCTTC.

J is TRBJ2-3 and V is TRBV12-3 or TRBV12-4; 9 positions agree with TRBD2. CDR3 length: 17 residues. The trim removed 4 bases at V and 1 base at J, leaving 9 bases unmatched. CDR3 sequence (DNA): TGTGCCAGCAGTTCCTCTCTCCAGCGGGGGGGCACAGATACGCAGTATTTT. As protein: CASSSSLQRGGTDTQYF.

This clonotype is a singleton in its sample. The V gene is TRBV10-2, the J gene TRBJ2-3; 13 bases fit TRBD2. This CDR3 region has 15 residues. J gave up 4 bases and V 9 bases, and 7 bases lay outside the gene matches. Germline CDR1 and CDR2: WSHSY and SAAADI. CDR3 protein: CASLPGLAGADTQYF. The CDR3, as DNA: TGCGCCAGTCTACCAGGACTAGCGGGGGCAGATACGCAGTATTTT.

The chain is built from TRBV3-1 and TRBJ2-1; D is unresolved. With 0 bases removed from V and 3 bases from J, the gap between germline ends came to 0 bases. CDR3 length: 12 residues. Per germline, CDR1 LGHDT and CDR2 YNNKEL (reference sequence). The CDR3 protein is CASSQDYNEQFF. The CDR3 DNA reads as TGTGCCAGCAGCCAAGACTACAATGAGCAGTTCTTC.

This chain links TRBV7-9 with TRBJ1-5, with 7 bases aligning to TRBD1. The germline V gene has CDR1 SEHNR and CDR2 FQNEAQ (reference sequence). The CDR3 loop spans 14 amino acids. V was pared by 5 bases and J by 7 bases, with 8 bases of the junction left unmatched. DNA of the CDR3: TGTGCCAGCAGCCAGACAGGGTCTGGACAGCCCCAGCATTTT. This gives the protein CASSQTGSGQPQHF.

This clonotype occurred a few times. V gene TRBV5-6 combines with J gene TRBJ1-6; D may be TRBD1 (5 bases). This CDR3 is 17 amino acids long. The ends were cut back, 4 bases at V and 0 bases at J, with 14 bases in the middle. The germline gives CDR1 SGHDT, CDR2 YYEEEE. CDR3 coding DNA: TGTGCCAGCAGCGCGGACGGGGGTTTCTCCTATAATTCACCCCTCCACTTT. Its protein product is CASSADGGFSYNSPLHF.

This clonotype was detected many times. The CDR3 region has the DNA TGCAGCGTTGAAGCACGAGGGAGGAGGAGCACAGATACGCAGTATTTT. Encoded protein: CSVEARGRRSTDTQYF. The V gene is TRBV29-1, the J gene TRBJ2-3; maybe TRBD2 (6 bases). CDR1 and CDR2 (germline): SQVTM, ANQGSEA. The V gene lost 1 base and the J gene lost 0 bases, with 14 bases spanning the gap. The CDR3 contains 16 residues.